The present entry profiles one T cell receptor (beta chain) with its context. Its specificity is unknown. These data are taken from a study of graft-versus-host responses after intestinal transplantation. Study summary: Every recipient underwent anti-thymocyte globulin induction, then tacrolimus and steroids for roughly 3 years. Study observations and caveats: GvH clones were found in recipient marrow; some appeared first in ileum or blood. Allografts of patients with graft-donor T cell macrochimerism showed high graft-versus-host to host-versus-graft clone ratios.

CDR1 LGHNA and CDR2 YNFKEQ come from the germline V gene. V was shortened by 3 bases and J by 4 bases, with 10 bases between the two germline ends. This CDR3 has 14 amino acids. Method: immunoSEQ multiplex PCR; TCRdb's copy keeps in-frame clones and lacks some. Among roughly 97,000 clones listed, 90% to 95% were seen once. The clonotype originates from a human donor who was the organ donor for an intestinal transplant. The V and J genes are TRBV4-2 and TRBJ2-1; D is undetermined. The material was unstimulated CD4+ T cells sorted from spleen or lymph node cells, obtained before transplant. CDR3 nucleotides: TGTGCCAGCAGCCACGCGCCCTCATACAATGAGCAGTTCTTC. Translating gives CASSHAPSYNEQFF.